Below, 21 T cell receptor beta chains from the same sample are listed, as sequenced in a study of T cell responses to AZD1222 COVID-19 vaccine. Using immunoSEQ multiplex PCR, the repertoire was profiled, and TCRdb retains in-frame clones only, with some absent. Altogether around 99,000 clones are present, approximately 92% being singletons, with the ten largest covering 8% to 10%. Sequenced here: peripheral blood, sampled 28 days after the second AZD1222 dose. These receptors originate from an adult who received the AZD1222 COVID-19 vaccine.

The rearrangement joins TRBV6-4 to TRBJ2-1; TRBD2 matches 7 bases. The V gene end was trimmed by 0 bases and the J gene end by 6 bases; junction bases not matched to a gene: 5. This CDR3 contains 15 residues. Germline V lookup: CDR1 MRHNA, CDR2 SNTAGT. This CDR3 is CASSDSRLAINEQFF. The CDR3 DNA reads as TGTGCCAGCAGTGACTCGAGACTAGCCATCAATGAGCAGTTCTTC.

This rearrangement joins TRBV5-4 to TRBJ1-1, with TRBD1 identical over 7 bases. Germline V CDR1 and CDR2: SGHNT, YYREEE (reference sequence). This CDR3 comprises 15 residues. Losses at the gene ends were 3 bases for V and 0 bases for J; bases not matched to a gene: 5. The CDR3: CASSSKTGMNTEAFF. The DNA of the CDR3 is TGTGCCAGCAGCTCCAAGACAGGGATGAACACTGAAGCTTTCTTT.

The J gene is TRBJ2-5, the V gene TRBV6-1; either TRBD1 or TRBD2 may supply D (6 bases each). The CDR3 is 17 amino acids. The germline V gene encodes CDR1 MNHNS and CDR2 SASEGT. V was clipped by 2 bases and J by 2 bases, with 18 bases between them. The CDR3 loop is CASSEFSGGQFQETQYF. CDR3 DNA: TGTGCCAGCAGTGAATTTAGTGGGGGGCAGTTTCAAGAGACCCAGTACTTC.

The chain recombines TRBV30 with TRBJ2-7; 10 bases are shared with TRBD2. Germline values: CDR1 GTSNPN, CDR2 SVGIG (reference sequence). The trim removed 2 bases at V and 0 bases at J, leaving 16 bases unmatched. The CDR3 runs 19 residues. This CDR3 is CAWSPRRTSGITLSYEQYF. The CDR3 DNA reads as TGTGCCTGGAGTCCTCGGCGGACTAGCGGAATAACCCTCTCCTACGAGCAGTACTTC.

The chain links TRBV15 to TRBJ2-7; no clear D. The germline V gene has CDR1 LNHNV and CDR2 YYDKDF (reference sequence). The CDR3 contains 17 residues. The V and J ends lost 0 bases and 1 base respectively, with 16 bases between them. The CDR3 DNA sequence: TGTGCCACCAGCAGAGATCGGACCAACTCAGGTTCCTACGAGCAGTACTTC. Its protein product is CATSRDRTNSGSYEQYF. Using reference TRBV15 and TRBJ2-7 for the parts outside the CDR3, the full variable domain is DAMVIQNPRYQVTQFGKPVTLSCSQTLNHNVMYWYQQKSSQAPKLLFHYYDKDFNNEADTPDNFQSRRPNTSFCFLDIRSPGLGDTAMYLCATSRDRTNSGSYEQYFGPGTRLTVT.

In DNA form, the CDR3 reads TGTGCCAGCAGTGCGGGGACACCCTCCTACAATGAGCAGTTCTTC. This sequence encodes CASSAGTPSYNEQFF. The chain joins TRBV25-1 to TRBJ2-1, with a weak D call TRBD1 (6 bases). Germline CDR1 reads MGHDK; CDR2 reads SYGVNS. CDR3 size: 15 residues. V lost 4 bases and J 0 bases, leaving 10 bases between the germline ends.

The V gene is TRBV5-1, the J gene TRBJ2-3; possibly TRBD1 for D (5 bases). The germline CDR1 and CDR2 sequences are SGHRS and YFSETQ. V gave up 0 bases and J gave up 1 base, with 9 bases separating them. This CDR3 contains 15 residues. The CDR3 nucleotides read TGCGCCAGCAGCTTGGCTGGGGCCGGCACAGATACGCAGTATTTT. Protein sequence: CASSLAGAGTDTQYF.

CDR3 sequence: CSVTTGTANTEAFF. The CDR3 region has the DNA TGCAGCGTTACGACCGGGACGGCGAACACTGAAGCTTTCTTT. The chain links TRBV29-1 to TRBJ1-1, with D perhaps matching TRBD1 (5 bases). The germline gives CDR1 SQVTM, CDR2 ANQGSEA. CDR3 length: 14 residues. Trimming removed 5 bases at V and 1 base at J, with 14 bases between.

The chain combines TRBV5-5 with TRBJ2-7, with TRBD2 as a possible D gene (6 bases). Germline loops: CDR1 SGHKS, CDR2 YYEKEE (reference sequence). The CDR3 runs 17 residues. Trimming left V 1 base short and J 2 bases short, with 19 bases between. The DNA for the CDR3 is TGTGCCAGCAGCTTGTACGAATCGGGGGTTAGCGCCTACGAGCAGTACTTC. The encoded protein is CASSLYESGVSAYEQYF.

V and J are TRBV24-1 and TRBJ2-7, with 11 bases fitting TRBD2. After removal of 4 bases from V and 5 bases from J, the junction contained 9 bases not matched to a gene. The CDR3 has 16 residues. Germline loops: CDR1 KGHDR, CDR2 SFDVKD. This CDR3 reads CATSESSGRYRNEQYF. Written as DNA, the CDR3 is TGTGCCACCAGTGAATCTAGCGGGAGGTATCGCAACGAGCAGTACTTC.

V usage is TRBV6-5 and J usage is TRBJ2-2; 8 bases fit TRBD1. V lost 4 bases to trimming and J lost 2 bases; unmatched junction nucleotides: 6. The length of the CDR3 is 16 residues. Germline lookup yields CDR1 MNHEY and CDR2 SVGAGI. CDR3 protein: CASSFSGTGNTGELFF. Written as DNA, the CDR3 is TGTGCCAGCAGTTTTTCCGGGACAGGCAACACCGGGGAGCTGTTTTTT.

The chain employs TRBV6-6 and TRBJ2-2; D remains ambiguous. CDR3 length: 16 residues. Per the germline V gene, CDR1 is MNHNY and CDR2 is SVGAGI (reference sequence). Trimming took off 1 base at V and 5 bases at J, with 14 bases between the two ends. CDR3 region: CASSYWWADRTGELFF. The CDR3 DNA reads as TGTGCCAGCAGTTACTGGTGGGCAGACCGGACCGGGGAGCTGTTTTTT.

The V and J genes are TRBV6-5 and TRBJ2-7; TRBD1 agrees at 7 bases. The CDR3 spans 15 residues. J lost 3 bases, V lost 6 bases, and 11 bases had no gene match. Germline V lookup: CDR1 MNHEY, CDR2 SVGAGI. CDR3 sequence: CASRNRDRDYYEQYF. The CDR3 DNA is TGTGCCAGCAGAAACCGGGACAGAGATTACTACGAGCAGTACTTC.

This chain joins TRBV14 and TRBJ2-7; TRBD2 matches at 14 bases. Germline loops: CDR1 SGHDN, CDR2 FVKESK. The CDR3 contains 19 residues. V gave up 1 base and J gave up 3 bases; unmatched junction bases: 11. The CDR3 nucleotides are TGTGCCAGCAGCCAAGTCGGGACTAGCGGGAGATCGGGGGACTACGAGCAGTACTTC. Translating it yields CASSQVGTSGRSGDYEQYF. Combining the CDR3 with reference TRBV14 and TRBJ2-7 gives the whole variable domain EAGVTQFPSHSVIEKGQTVTLRCDPISGHDNLYWYRRVMGKEIKFLLHFVKESKQDESGMPNNRFLAERTGGTYSTLKVQPAELEDSGVYFCASSQVGTSGRSGDYEQYFGPGTRLTVT.

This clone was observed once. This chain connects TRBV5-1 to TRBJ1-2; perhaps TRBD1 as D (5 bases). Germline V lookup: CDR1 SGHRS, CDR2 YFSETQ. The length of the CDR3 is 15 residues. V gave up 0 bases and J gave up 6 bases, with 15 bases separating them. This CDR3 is CASSLETPGRNGYTF. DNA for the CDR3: TGCGCCAGCAGCTTGGAAACCCCAGGGAGGAATGGCTACACCTTC.

CDR3 DNA sequence: TGTGCTAGTGGTGGGGCTTTGGGACTAGCGGGAAAAAATGAGCAGTTCTTC. Translating it yields CASGGALGLAGKNEQFF. This chain joins TRBV12-5 and TRBJ2-1, with 13 bases identical to TRBD2. This CDR3 has 17 amino acids. CDR1 and CDR2 (germline): LGHNT, FRNRAP. J was trimmed by 7 bases and V by 5 bases; bases with no gene match: 11.

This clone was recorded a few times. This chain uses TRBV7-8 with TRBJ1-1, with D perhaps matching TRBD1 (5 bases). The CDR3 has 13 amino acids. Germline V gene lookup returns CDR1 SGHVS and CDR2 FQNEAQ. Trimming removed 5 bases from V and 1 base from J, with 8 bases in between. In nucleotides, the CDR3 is TGTGCCAGCAGCCTGCAGGGGAACACTGAAGCTTTCTTT. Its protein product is CASSLQGNTEAFF.

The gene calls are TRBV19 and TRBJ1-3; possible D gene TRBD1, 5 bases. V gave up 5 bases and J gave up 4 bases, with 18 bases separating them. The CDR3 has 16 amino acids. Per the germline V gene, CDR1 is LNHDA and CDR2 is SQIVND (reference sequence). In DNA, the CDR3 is TGTGCCAGTAGTCGATTGACGGGGGACGGAGGAAACACCATATATTTT. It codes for CASSRLTGDGGNTIYF.

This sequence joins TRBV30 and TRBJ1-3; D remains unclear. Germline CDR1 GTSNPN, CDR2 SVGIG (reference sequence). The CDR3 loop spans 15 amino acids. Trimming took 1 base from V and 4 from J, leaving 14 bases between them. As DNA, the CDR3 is TGTGCCTGGAGTGATATAGTAGGAAGAGGAAACACCATATATTTT. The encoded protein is CAWSDIVGRGNTIYF.

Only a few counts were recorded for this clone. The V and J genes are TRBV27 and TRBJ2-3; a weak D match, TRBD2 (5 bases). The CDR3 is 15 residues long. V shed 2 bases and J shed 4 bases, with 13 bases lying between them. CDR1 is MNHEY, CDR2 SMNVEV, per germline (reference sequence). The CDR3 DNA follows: TGTGCCAGCAGTTTAAGCGGAGGACGCCCAGATACGCAGTATTTT. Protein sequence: CASSLSGGRPDTQYF.

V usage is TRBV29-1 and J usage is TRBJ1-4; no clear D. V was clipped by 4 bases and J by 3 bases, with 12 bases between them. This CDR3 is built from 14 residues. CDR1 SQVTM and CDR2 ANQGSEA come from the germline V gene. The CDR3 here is CSVARKLANEKLFF. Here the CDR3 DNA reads TGCAGCGTTGCTCGAAAACTGGCTAATGAAAAACTGTTTTTT.